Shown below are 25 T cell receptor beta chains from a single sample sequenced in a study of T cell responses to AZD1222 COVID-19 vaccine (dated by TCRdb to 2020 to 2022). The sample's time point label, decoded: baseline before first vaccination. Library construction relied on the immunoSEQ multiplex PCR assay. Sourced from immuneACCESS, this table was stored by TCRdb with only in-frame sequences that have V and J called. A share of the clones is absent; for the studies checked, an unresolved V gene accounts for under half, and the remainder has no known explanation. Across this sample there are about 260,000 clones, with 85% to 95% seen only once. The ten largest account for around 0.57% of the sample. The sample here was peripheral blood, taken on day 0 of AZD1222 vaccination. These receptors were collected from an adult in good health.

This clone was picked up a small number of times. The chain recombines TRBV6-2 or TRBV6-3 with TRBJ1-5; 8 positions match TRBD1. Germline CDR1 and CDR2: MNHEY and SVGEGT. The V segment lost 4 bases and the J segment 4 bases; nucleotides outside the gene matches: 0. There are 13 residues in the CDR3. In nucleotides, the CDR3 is TGTGCCAGCAGTTGGGACAGGAATCAGCCCCAGCATTTT. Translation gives CASSWDRNQPQHF.

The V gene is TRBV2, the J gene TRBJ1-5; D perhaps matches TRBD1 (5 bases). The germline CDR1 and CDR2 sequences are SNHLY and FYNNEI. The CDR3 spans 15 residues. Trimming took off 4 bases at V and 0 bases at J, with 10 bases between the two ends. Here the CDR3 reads CASSGPGPSNQPQHF. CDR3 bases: TGTGCCAGCAGTGGGCCGGGGCCTAGCAATCAGCCCCAGCATTTT.

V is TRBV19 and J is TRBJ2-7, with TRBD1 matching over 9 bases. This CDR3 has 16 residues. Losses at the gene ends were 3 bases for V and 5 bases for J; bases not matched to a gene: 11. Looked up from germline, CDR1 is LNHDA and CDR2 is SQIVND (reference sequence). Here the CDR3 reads CASSILPGTGSHEQYF. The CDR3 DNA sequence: TGTGCCAGTAGTATCCTACCCGGGACAGGGAGTCACGAGCAGTACTTC.

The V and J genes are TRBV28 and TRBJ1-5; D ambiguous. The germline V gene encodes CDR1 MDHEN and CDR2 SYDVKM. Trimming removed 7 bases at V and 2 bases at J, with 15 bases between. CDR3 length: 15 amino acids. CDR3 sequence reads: CASTVRDPGNQPQHF. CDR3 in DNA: TGTGCCAGCACCGTACGGGATCCTGGCAATCAGCCCCAGCATTTT.

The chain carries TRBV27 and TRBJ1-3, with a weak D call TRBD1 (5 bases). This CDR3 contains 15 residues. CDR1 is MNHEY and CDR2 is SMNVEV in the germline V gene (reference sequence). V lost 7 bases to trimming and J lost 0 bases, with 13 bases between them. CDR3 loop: CASKLAGNSGNTIYF. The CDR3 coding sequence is TGTGCCAGCAAGCTTGCAGGGAACTCTGGAAACACCATATATTTT.

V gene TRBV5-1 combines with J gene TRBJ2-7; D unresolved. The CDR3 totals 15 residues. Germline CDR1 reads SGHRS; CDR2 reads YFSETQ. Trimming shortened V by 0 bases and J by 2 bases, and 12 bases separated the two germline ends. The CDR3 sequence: CASSLGVGGAYEQYF. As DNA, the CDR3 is TGCGCCAGCAGCTTGGGCGTAGGTGGTGCCTACGAGCAGTACTTC.

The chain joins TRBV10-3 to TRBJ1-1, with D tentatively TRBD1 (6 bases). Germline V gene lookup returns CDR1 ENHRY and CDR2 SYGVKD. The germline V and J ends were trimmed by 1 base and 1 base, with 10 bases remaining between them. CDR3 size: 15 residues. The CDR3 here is CAISELGGQNTEAFF. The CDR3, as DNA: TGTGCCATCAGTGAGTTGGGGGGACAGAACACTGAAGCTTTCTTT.

The DNA of the CDR3 is TGTGCCAGCAGTTACGGGACAGAAGGAGAGACCCAGTACTTC. This gives the protein CASSYGTEGETQYF. V gene TRBV6-6 combines with J gene TRBJ2-5; 7 bases are a match to TRBD1. CDR1 MNHNY and CDR2 SVGAGI come from the germline V gene (reference sequence). This CDR3 contains 14 residues. J was trimmed by 4 bases and V by 2 bases; bases with no gene match: 4.

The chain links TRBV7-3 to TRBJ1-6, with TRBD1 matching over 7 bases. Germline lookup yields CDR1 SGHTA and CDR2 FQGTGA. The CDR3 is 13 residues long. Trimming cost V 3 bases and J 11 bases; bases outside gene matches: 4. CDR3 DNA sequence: TGTGCCAGCAGCTTCGACAGGGAGACACCCCTCCACTTT. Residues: CASSFDRETPLHF.

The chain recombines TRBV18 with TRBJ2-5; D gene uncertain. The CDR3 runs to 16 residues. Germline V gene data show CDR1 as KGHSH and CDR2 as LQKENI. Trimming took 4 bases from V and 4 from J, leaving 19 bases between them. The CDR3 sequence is CASSLLARVQRETQYF. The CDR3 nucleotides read TGTGCCAGCTCACTACTCGCCCGGGTCCAGCGAGAGACCCAGTACTTC.

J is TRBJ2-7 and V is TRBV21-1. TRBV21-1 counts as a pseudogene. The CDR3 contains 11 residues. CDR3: CASSTWGEQYF. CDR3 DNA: TGTGCCAGCAGCACATGGGGGGAGCAGTACTTC.

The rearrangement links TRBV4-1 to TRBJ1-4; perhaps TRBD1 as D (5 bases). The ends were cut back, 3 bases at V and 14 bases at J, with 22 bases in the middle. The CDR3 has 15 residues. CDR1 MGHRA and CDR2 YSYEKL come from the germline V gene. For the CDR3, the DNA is TGCGCCAGCAGCCACGAGCGGCAGGGCTTGAAGGGGCTGTTTTTT. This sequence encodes CASSHERQGLKGLFF.

The CDR3 loop is CASSQAGGRDNEQFF. The CDR3 DNA follows: TGTGCCAGCAGCCAGGCGGGGGGCCGAGACAATGAGCAGTTCTTC. This rearrangement joins TRBV3-1 (or the pseudogene TRBV3-2) to TRBJ2-1, with TRBD2 matching 8 bases. Looked up from germline, CDR1 is LGHDT and CDR2 is YNNKEL (reference sequence). V lost 3 bases, J lost 5 bases, and 6 bases stayed unmatched. This CDR3 is built from 15 residues.

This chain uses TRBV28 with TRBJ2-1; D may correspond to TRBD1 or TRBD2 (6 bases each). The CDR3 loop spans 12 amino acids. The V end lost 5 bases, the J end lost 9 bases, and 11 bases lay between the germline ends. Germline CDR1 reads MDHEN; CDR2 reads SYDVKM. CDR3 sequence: CASSTGRREQFF. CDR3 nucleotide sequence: TGTGCCAGCAGTACAGGGAGGCGTGAGCAGTTCTTC.

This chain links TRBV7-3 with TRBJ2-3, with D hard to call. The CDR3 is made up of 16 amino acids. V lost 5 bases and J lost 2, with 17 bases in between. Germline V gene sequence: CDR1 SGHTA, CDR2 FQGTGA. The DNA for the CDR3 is TGTGCCAGCAGCGTAAGTGCCGAACACTCCACAGATACGCAGTATTTT. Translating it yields CASSVSAEHSTDTQYF.

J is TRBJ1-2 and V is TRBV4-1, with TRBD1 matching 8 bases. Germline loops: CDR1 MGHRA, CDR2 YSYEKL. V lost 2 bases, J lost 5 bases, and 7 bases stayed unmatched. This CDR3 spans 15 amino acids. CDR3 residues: CASSQPTQGAYGYTF. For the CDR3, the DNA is TGCGCCAGCAGCCAACCCACCCAGGGGGCGTATGGCTACACCTTC.

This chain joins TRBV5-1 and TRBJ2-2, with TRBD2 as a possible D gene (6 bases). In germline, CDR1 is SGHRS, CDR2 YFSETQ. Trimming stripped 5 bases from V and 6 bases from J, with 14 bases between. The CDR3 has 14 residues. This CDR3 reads CASRERGGAGELFF. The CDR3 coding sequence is TGCGCCAGCAGAGAGAGGGGAGGCGCCGGGGAGCTGTTTTTT.

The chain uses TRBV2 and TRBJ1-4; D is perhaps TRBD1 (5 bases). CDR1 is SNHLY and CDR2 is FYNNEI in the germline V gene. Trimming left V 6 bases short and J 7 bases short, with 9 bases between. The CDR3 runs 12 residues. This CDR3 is CASRARGEKLFF. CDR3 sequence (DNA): TGTGCCAGCAGGGCTAGGGGTGAAAAACTGTTTTTT.

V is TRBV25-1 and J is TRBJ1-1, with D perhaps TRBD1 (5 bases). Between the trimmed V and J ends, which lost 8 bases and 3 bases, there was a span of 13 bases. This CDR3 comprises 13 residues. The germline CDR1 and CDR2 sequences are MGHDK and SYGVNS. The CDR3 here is CASLGGTYTEAFF. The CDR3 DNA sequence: TGTGCCAGCCTCGGGGGGACTTACACTGAAGCTTTCTTT.

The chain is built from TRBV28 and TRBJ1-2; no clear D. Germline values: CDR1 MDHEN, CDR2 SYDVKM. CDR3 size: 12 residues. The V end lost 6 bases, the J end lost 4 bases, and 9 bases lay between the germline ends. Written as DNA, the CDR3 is TGTGCCAGCAGCCAGGACTTCTATGGCTACACCTTC. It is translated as CASSQDFYGYTF.

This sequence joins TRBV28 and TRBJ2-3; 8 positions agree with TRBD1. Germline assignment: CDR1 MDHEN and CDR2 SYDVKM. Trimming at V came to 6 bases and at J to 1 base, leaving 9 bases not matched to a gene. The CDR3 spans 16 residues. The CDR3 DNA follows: TGTGCCAGCAGCAGCCAGACAGGGGTCGGCACAGATACGCAGTATTTT. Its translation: CASSSQTGVGTDTQYF.

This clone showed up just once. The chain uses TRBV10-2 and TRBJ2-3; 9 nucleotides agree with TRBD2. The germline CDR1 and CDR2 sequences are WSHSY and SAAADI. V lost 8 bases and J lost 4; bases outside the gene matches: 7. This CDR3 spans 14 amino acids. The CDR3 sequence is CASSLAGGADTQYF. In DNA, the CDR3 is TGCGCCAGCTCCCTGGCGGGGGGGGCAGATACGCAGTATTTT.

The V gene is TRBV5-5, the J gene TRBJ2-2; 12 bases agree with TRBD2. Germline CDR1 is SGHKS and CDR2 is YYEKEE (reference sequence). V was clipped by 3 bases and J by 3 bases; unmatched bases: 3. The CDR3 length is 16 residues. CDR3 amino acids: CASSSSSGGDTGELFF. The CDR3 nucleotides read TGTGCCAGCAGCTCTTCTAGCGGGGGGGACACCGGGGAGCTGTTTTTT.

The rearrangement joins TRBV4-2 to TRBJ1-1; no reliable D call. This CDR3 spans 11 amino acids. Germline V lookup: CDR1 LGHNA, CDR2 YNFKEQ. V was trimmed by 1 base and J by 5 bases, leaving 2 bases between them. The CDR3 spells CASSQGTEAFF. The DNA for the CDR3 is TGTGCCAGCAGCCAAGGAACTGAAGCTTTCTTT.

The CDR3 sequence is CASSPGQGNNSPLHF. The CDR3 region has the DNA TGTGCCAGCAGCCCAGGACAGGGCAATAATTCACCCCTCCACTTT. The chain couples TRBV7-6 to TRBJ1-6, with TRBD1 identical over 8 bases. The ends lost 5 bases at V and 5 bases at J; junction bases unmatched: 5. Germline CDR1 and CDR2: SGHVS and FNYEAQ. The CDR3 is 15 amino acids. The full variable domain, rest sourced from reference TRBV7-6 and TRBJ1-6, is GAGVSQSPRYKVTKRGQDVALRCDPISGHVSLYWYRQALGQGPEFLTYFNYEAQQDKSGLPNDRFSAERPEGSISTLTIQRTEQRDSAMYRCASSPGQGNNSPLHFGNGTRLTVT.